The next 20 T cell receptor beta chains were all read from a single sample in a study of CD8+ T cells in alopecia areata listed by TCRdb under 2018. The library relied on the immunoSEQ multiplex PCR assay. RNA was extracted from all samples and reverse transcribed into cDNA, which served as template for TCR sequencing. TCRdb stores this immuneACCESS table with in-frame sequences only. Part of the clones is absent; in the studies checked, under half of the shortfall reflects unresolved V genes, and no reason is known for the rest. The sample table records about 270,000 clones; about 62% of these occur just once. Together, the top ten hold 0.75% to 0.95% of the sample. Reading the label with the study, this specimen's treatment or condition is: oral pan-JAK inhibitor, 5-10 mg twice daily. Source: CD4+ T cells sorted from blood, taken at approximately week 52, from a patient treated with tofacitinib. Source of these receptors: a human donor with alopecia areata.

This clone was seen just once. In DNA form, the CDR3 reads TGTGCCTGGATCAGCCGGGACGGCCGCGGAAATTCACCCCTCCACTTT. This codes for CAWISRDGRGNSPLHF. The chain uses TRBV30 and TRBJ1-6; D might be TRBD1 (5 bases). V gave up 4 bases and J gave up 7 bases, with 20 bases separating them. The CDR3 is 16 residues long. Germline lookup yields CDR1 GTSNPN and CDR2 SVGIG (reference sequence).

This chain links TRBV4-2 with TRBJ1-2; no firm D call. The CDR3 consists of 15 residues. Germline CDR1 reads LGHNA; CDR2 reads YNFKEQ. V lost 0 bases and J 4 bases, leaving 12 bases between the germline ends. CDR3 residues: CASSQDLGQAYGYTF. CDR3 DNA: TGTGCCAGCAGCCAAGATTTGGGTCAAGCCTATGGCTACACCTTC.

This clone has more than one count but fewer than ten. This chain links TRBV7-2 with TRBJ2-7, with D possibly TRBD1 on 5 matching bases. CDR1 and CDR2 (germline): SGHTA, FQGNSA. V shed 5 bases and J shed 6 bases, with 14 bases lying between them. CDR3 length: 13 amino acids. CDR3 amino acids: CASSPRARGEQYF. As DNA, the CDR3 is TGTGCCAGCAGCCCCAGGGCGAGAGGCGAGCAGTACTTC.

This sequence joins TRBV6-1 and TRBJ2-2; a weak D match, TRBD1 (5 bases). The CDR3 extends over 15 amino acids. Trimming removed 1 base at V and 6 bases at J, with 12 bases between. Germline assignment: CDR1 MNHNS and CDR2 SASEGT. The CDR3 region has the DNA TGTGCCAGCAGTGAAGAAGGGGCGATTCCCGGGGAGCTGTTTTTT. Amino acids: CASSEEGAIPGELFF.

This clone occurred once. The genes are TRBV30 and TRBJ2-5; unclear D gene. Trimming took off 5 bases at V and 7 bases at J, with 17 bases between the two ends. CDR1 and CDR2 from the germline V gene are GTSNPN and SVGIG (reference sequence). This CDR3 region has 13 residues. Written as DNA, the CDR3 is TGTGCCTGGGGGATGATAGGGTTCTCGACCCAGTACTTC. Translated: CAWGMIGFSTQYF.

The genes are TRBV15 and TRBJ2-3; no clear D gene. Germline CDR1 reads LNHNV; CDR2 reads YYDKDF (reference sequence). The CDR3 spans 16 residues. V was shortened by 1 base and J by 3 bases, with 14 bases between the two germline ends. The CDR3 region has the DNA TGTGCCACCAGCAGAGTTGGAAGGCAGGCGACAGATACGCAGTATTTT. Encoded protein: CATSRVGRQATDTQYF. Filled out from reference TRBV15 and TRBJ2-3, the complete variable domain reads DAMVIQNPRYQVTQFGKPVTLSCSQTLNHNVMYWYQQKSSQAPKLLFHYYDKDFNNEADTPDNFQSRRPNTSFCFLDIRSPGLGDTAMYLCATSRVGRQATDTQYFGPGTRLTVL.

This clone was observed a few times. The chain has TRBV29-1 and TRBJ2-5; a possible D gene is TRBD2 (6 bases). In germline, CDR1 is SQVTM, CDR2 ANQGSEA. Deletions cut 3 bases from V and 1 base from J, with 15 bases between. The CDR3 is made up of 15 amino acids. The CDR3 is CSVEWEVGTQETQYF. The CDR3 DNA is TGCAGCGTTGAGTGGGAGGTCGGCACCCAAGAGACCCAGTACTTC.

This sequence joins TRBV7-2 and TRBJ1-1, with D hard to call. Trimming cost V 4 bases and J 9 bases, with 12 bases left between them. The CDR3 covers 12 residues. Germline V CDR1 and CDR2: SGHTA, FQGNSA. CDR3: CASSSPSEKAFF. CDR3 bases: TGTGCCAGCAGCTCCCCTTCCGAAAAAGCTTTCTTT.

Of note for this clone: The junction departs from germline at one end; a sequencing error may be responsible. This chain links TRBV6-1 with TRBJ1-2, with D hard to call. Per the germline V gene, CDR1 is MNHNS and CDR2 is SASEGT. The CDR3 loop spans 11 amino acids. CDR3 sequence reads: CASSDGGPCPF. CDR3 in DNA: TGTGCCAGCAGTGACGGAGGGCCGTGCCCCTTC.

Written as DNA, the CDR3 is TGTGCCTTACGCGGGACAGCGAACACCGGGGAGCTGTTTTTT. This encodes CALRGTANTGELFF. The V and J genes are TRBV30 and TRBJ2-2; D might be TRBD1 (7 bases). Germline loops: CDR1 GTSNPN, CDR2 SVGIG (reference sequence). This CDR3 has 14 amino acids. The V gene lost 7 bases and the J gene lost 0 bases, with 12 bases spanning the gap.

The V call is TRBV7-9, the J call TRBJ2-5; perhaps TRBD1 as D (6 bases). There are 14 residues in the CDR3. Looked up from germline, CDR1 is SEHNR and CDR2 is FQNEAQ (reference sequence). The V and J ends lost 2 bases and 5 bases respectively, with 12 bases between them. The CDR3 sequence: CASSLTQGRETQYF. In DNA form, the CDR3 reads TGTGCCAGCAGCTTAACACAGGGACGGGAGACCCAGTACTTC.

This clone was detected a few times. This chain uses TRBV4-2 with TRBJ2-7; D is ambiguous. Germline values: CDR1 LGHNA, CDR2 YNFKEQ. CDR3 length: 14 amino acids. Trimming stripped 1 base from V and 0 bases from J, with 7 bases between. The CDR3 coding sequence is TGTGCCAGCAGCCAAGTCGGTGACTCCTACGAGCAGTACTTC. Encoded protein: CASSQVGDSYEQYF.

The chain is built from TRBV12-5 and TRBJ1-5, with D hard to call. This CDR3 comprises 18 residues. Germline V gene sequence: CDR1 LGHNT, CDR2 FRNRAP. V lost 0 bases to trimming and J lost 0 bases, with 15 bases between them. CDR3 in DNA: TGTGCTAGTGGTTTGGTTCAGAGGAGTACGCTTAGCAATCAGCCCCAGCATTTT. Protein: CASGLVQRSTLSNQPQHF.

This sequence joins TRBV30 and TRBJ2-3; D is perhaps TRBD2 (5 bases). V was pared by 4 bases and J by 9 bases, with 11 bases between. The CDR3 totals 11 residues. CDR1 and CDR2 (germline): GTSNPN, SVGIG (reference sequence). The CDR3: CAWIDYKTQYF. The CDR3 coding sequence is TGTGCCTGGATAGACTATAAAACGCAGTATTTT. Combining the CDR3 with reference TRBV30 and TRBJ2-3 gives the whole variable domain SQTIHQWPATLVQPVGSPLSLECTVEGTSNPNLYWYRQAAGRGLQLLFYSVGIGQISSEVPQNLSASRPQDRQFILSSKKLLLSDSGFYLCAWIDYKTQYFGPGTRLTVL.

This clone was seen a handful of times. The V call is TRBV15, the J call TRBJ2-7, with D unclear. The CDR3 runs 14 residues. The ends were cut back, 5 bases at V and 4 bases at J, with 15 bases in the middle. The germline CDR1 and CDR2 sequences are LNHNV and YYDKDF (reference sequence). The CDR3, as DNA: TGTGCCACCAGCCCCATCCTCGGGCCATACGAGCAGTACTTC. It codes for CATSPILGPYEQYF.

The DNA of the CDR3 is TGTGCCAGCAGGGATTGGACAGGGGTTAATTCACCCCTCCACTTT. Protein sequence: CASRDWTGVNSPLHF. The rearrangement uses TRBV2 and TRBJ1-6, with 9 bases identical to TRBD1. V dropped 6 bases and J dropped 6; count of bases not matched to a gene: 6. Germline V gene data show CDR1 as SNHLY and CDR2 as FYNNEI. This CDR3 has 15 amino acids.

The chain has TRBV10-3 and TRBJ2-2, with 9 bases identical to TRBD1. The CDR3 contains 15 residues. V lost 8 bases, J lost 4 bases, and 8 bases stayed unmatched. Looked up from germline, CDR1 is ENHRY and CDR2 is SYGVKD. Here the CDR3 DNA reads TGTGCCATCTGTAGGGACAGGGAAAGCACCGGGGAGCTGTTTTTT. The encoded protein is CAICRDRESTGELFF.

This clone was found once. This chain links TRBV4-2 with TRBJ1-5; 7 nucleotides agree with TRBD1. This CDR3 contains 15 residues. V lost 0 bases to trimming and J lost 9 bases; unmatched junction nucleotides: 8. Germline lookup yields CDR1 LGHNA and CDR2 YNFKEQ. Here the CDR3 DNA reads TGTGCCAGCAGCCAAGAAATCAGGGGGGAGAGGCCCCAGCATTTT. Encoded protein: CASSQEIRGERPQHF.

Remarks on this clone: Other DNA sequences of this sample code for an identical CDR3. The chain is built from TRBV30 and TRBJ1-5; D uncertain. The CDR3 is made up of 13 amino acids. The ends were cut back, 0 bases at V and 0 bases at J, with 3 bases in the middle. From germline, CDR1 is GTSNPN and CDR2 SVGIG (reference sequence). The CDR3 coding sequence is TGTGCCTGGAGTGTCGGTAGCAATCAGCCCCAGCATTTT. Translating gives CAWSVGSNQPQHF.

This clone came up a few times. DNA for the CDR3: TGTGCCAGCAGCCTTAGACAGGGGGCTATGGGAGAGACCCAGTACTTC. This codes for CASSLRQGAMGETQYF. This sequence joins TRBV7-9 and TRBJ2-5; TRBD1 aligns across 10 bases. The ends lost 5 bases at V and 4 bases at J; junction bases unmatched: 10. Germline CDR1 and CDR2: SEHNR and FQNEAQ (reference sequence). The CDR3 length is 16 residues. The variable domain in full, with the rest retrieved from reference TRBV7-9 and TRBJ2-5, is DTGVSQNPRHKITKRGQNVTFRCDPISEHNRLYWYRQTLGQGPEFLTYFQNEAQLEKSRLLSDRFSAERPKGSFSTLEIQRTEQGDSAMYLCASSLRQGAMGETQYFGPGTRLLVL.